These 18 T cell receptor beta chains were all obtained from the same sample, sequenced in a study. TCRdb fed the 5' RACE reads into MiXCR, producing one record per CDR3 protein. There are approximately 40,000 distinct CDR3 sequences in the sample; approximately 30% occur only once, and roughly 4% lies in the top ten. Input material: tumor-infiltrating memory CD4+ T cells sorted from the breast tumor. Stated subset: memory CD4+ T cells, CD4+CD45RO+CD25-. These receptors were taken from a female donor with breast cancer.

The chain links TRBV7-3 to TRBJ2-5; D gene uncertain. The CDR3 spans 13 residues. V dropped 5 bases and J dropped 5 bases, with 12 bases sitting between them. The germline V gene encodes CDR1 SGHTA and CDR2 FQGTGA. DNA for the CDR3: TGTGCCAGCAGCGGTAGTGTAGGGGAGACCCAGTACTTC. The encoded protein is CASSGSVGETQYF.

This clonotype has just a few counts. The gene calls are TRBV30 and TRBJ2-1, with a tentative D call TRBD2 (6 bases). From germline, CDR1 is GTSNPN and CDR2 SVGIG (reference sequence). The CDR3 covers 13 residues. Trimming took off 4 bases at V and 3 bases at J, with 10 bases between the two ends. CDR3 residues: CAWKEGIYNEQFF. CDR3 nucleotide sequence: TGTGCCTGGAAGGAGGGTATCTACAATGAGCAGTTCTTC.

Comments on this clonotype: Without the conserved terminal phenylalanine or tryptophan, this CDR3 likely stems from a read error. This sequence joins TRBV9 and TRBJ2-2; D may be TRBD2 (5 bases). Germline CDR1 reads SGDLS; CDR2 reads YYNGEE. The CDR3 runs to 15 residues. CDR3 in DNA: TGCGCCAGCAGCGTGAGGGCGGTACCCACCGGGGAGCTGTTTTCT. This encodes CASSVRAVPTGELFS.

This clonotype has more than one count but fewer than ten. The genes are TRBV29-1 and TRBJ1-1, with D unclear. V lost 0 bases and J 5 bases, leaving 13 bases between the germline ends. The germline V gene encodes CDR1 SQVTM and CDR2 ANQGSEA. There are 14 residues in the CDR3. The CDR3 loop reads CSVEDAGEGTEAFF. CDR3 nucleotides: TGCAGCGTTGAAGATGCAGGCGAAGGAACTGAAGCTTTCTTT.

This clonotype was counted at least ten times. This chain uses TRBV7-2 with TRBJ2-1; possibly TRBD1 for D (6 bases). The V end was cut by 2 bases, the J end by 7 bases, with 15 bases between. Germline CDR1 and CDR2: SGHTA and FQGNSA. The CDR3 spans 15 residues. CDR3 protein: CASSLSGQISNEQFF. The CDR3 bases are TGTGCCAGCAGCTTAAGCGGACAGATTAGTAATGAGCAGTTCTTC.

This clonotype was counted ten times or more. The genes are TRBV20-1 and TRBJ2-1; D is possibly TRBD1 or TRBD2 (5 bases each). V lost 0 bases, J lost 10 bases, and 19 bases lay in between. Looked up from germline, CDR1 is DFQATT and CDR2 is SNEGSKA (reference sequence). CDR3 length: 15 residues. The CDR3 reads CSARDYPGTPEEQFF. The CDR3 DNA reads TGCAGTGCTAGAGACTACCCCGGGACCCCAGAGGAGCAGTTCTTC.

As concerns this clonotype: Its ends do not fully match the called genes, so a read error is possible. The rearrangement joins TRBV24-1 to TRBJ2-5; tentative D call: TRBD2 (6 bases). The CDR3 runs 14 residues. The germline V gene encodes CDR1 KGHDR and CDR2 SFDVKD. In DNA form, the CDR3 reads TGTGCCACCAGTGACCCGGGACTGCAAGAGGCCCAGTACTTC. Translated, it gives CATSDPGLQEAQYF.

V gene TRBV4-3 combines with J gene TRBJ2-1, with D perhaps matching TRBD2 (5 bases). Germline V CDR1 and CDR2: LGHNA, YSLEER. CDR3 length: 16 residues. Trimming took 5 bases from V and 0 from J, leaving 14 bases between them. The chain's CDR3 is CASSLRAASSYNEQFF. The CDR3 DNA reads as TGCGCCAGCAGCTTAAGAGCGGCCAGCTCCTACAATGAGCAGTTCTTC.

The chain recombines TRBV20-1 with TRBJ2-7; 9 nucleotides match TRBD2. The CDR3 length is 12 residues. The trim removed 1 base at V and 10 bases at J, leaving 5 bases unmatched. Germline CDR1 reads DFQATT; CDR2 reads SNEGSKA (reference sequence). The CDR3 bases are TGCAGTGCTAGAGGGACTAGCGTTGGCCAGTACTTC. This encodes CSARGTSVGQYF.

The V call is TRBV6-1, the J call TRBJ1-2, with D uncertain. CDR1 is MNHNS, CDR2 SASEGT, per germline. The V and J ends lost 1 base and 8 bases respectively, with 11 bases between them. This CDR3 spans 13 amino acids. CDR3 nucleotides: TGTGCCAGCAGTGAAGTAGGGTCTTACGGCTACACCTTC. This sequence encodes CASSEVGSYGYTF.

This chain links TRBV7-2 with TRBJ2-3, with 9 positions matching TRBD2. V lost 1 base to trimming and J lost 4 bases; unmatched junction nucleotides: 3. Per the germline V gene, CDR1 is SGHTA and CDR2 is FQGNSA. This CDR3 spans 15 amino acids. The CDR3 DNA reads as TGTGCCAGCAGCTTAGGGACTAGCGAGGCAGATACGCAGTATTTT. The encoded protein is CASSLGTSEADTQYF.

Worth noting for this clonotype: At one end, the junction sequence differs from germline, possibly due to a read error. J is TRBJ2-1 and V is TRBV4-1; D remains ambiguous. The germline V gene encodes CDR1 MGHRA and CDR2 YSYEKL. The CDR3 runs 17 residues. CDR3 region: CASSQVPVGTLDDEQFF. DNA of the CDR3: TGCGCCAGCAGTCAAGTTCCAGTAGGTACGCTCGACGATGAGCAGTTCTTC.

The chain recombines TRBV5-4 with TRBJ2-6, with D unresolved. This CDR3 is built from 15 residues. Germline V gene sequence: CDR1 SGHNT, CDR2 YYREEE (reference sequence). V was clipped by 4 bases and J by 4 bases, with 12 bases between them. For the CDR3, the DNA is TGTGCCAGCAGCCTCCCCACCGGAGGGGCCAACGTCCTGACTTTC. Its translation is CASSLPTGGANVLTF.

This clonotype was found a few times. The chain joins TRBV6-5 to TRBJ1-2; TRBD1 is a possible D gene (6 bases). This CDR3 contains 16 residues. Trimming pared 0 bases from V and 3 bases from J, leaving 14 bases between. Germline lookup yields CDR1 MNHEY and CDR2 SVGAGI. The CDR3 DNA is TGTGCCAGCAGTTACTCGAGGGGGGGTAGAGACTATGGCTACACCTTC. It specifies CASSYSRGGRDYGYTF.

The V gene is TRBV7-3, the J gene TRBJ2-4; D call uncertain. The CDR3 sequence is 14 residues long. The V end lost 2 bases, the J end lost 8 bases, and 13 bases lay between the germline ends. The V gene's germline CDR1 is SGHTA and CDR2 FQGTGA. CDR3 amino acids: CASSLSGLGDIQYF. The CDR3 nucleotides are TGTGCCAGCAGCTTATCGGGTTTAGGAGACATTCAGTACTTC. The complete variable domain, with remaining parts taken from reference TRBV7-3 and TRBJ2-4, reads GAGVSQTPSNKVTEKGKYVELRCDPISGHTALYWYRQSLGQGPEFLIYFQGTGAADDSGLPNDRFFAVRPEGSVSTLKIQRTERGDSAVYLCASSLSGLGDIQYFGAGTRLSVL.

In this sample, this clonotype turned up many times. The chain is built from TRBV5-1 and TRBJ2-7, with 10 bases aligning to TRBD1. J was trimmed by 0 bases and V by 1 base; bases with no gene match: 4. Germline V gene lookup returns CDR1 SGHRS and CDR2 YFSETQ. This CDR3 has 16 residues. The CDR3 nucleotides are TGCGCCAGCAGCTTGAGGGGACAGGGGAACTCCTACGAGCAGTACTTC. Translated, it gives CASSLRGQGNSYEQYF.

Note on this clonotype: This may arise from a read error, as a much more abundant clone is one base away. The chain is built from TRBV5-1 and TRBJ2-2, with 7 bases lining up with TRBD1. The CDR3 covers 16 residues. Germline V gene data show CDR1 as SGHRS and CDR2 as YFSETQ. The CDR3 nucleotides read TGCGCCAGCAGCTTGGATTGGTCAGGGGGTACCGGGGAGCTGCTTTTT. Translation gives CASSLDWSGGTGELLF. Complete variable domain (other parts from reference TRBV5-1 and TRBJ2-2): KAGVTQTPRYLIKTRGQQVTLSCSPISGHRSVSWYQQTPGQGLQFLFEYFSETQRNKGNFPGRFSGRQFSNSRSEMNVSTLELGDSALYLCASSLDWSGGTGELLFGEGSRLTVL.

This clonotype was detected many times. This CDR3 reads CSARAADRDGETQYF. The CDR3 DNA is TGCAGTGCTAGGGCCGCAGACAGGGATGGGGAGACCCAGTACTTC. This chain connects TRBV20-1 to TRBJ2-5, with 7 positions matching TRBD1. The germline V gene has CDR1 DFQATT and CDR2 SNEGSKA (reference sequence). This CDR3 region has 15 residues. With 3 bases clipped from V and 5 bases from J, the junction kept 12 bases outside the gene matches.